The 21 T cell receptor beta chains below were found in one sample sequenced in a study of OX40 agonist ivuxolimab in advanced cancers. Assay: immunoSEQ multiplex PCR; the TCRdb copy retains only in-frame clones and omits some. Of tens of thousands of clones in the sample, roughly nine tenths were seen once. The input for sequencing was CD4+ or CD8+ T cells sorted from blood, taken in a trial of the OX40 agonist ivuxolimab. These receptors all come from an adult with an advanced solid tumor such as melanoma, head and neck, liver or kidney cancer.

The chain couples TRBV25-1 to TRBJ2-7; unclear D gene. V gave up 7 bases and J gave up 6 bases, with 19 bases separating them. Looked up from germline, CDR1 is MGHDK and CDR2 is SYGVNS. CDR3 length: 14 amino acids. The CDR3 loop is CASTSGGVKPEQYF. The CDR3 bases are TGTGCCAGCACCTCGGGCGGCGTCAAACCCGAGCAGTACTTC.

The chain is built from TRBV5-1 and TRBJ2-2; 9 nucleotides line up with TRBD1. Looked up from germline, CDR1 is SGHRS and CDR2 is YFSETQ. The CDR3 totals 15 residues. V lost 4 bases to trimming and J lost 3 bases; unmatched junction nucleotides: 4. The CDR3 loop is CASSGRTGDTGELFF. CDR3 in DNA: TGCGCCAGCAGCGGCAGGACAGGGGACACCGGGGAGCTGTTTTTT.

CDR3 sequence reads: CASSFKLGDNEQFF. CDR3 in DNA: TGCGCCAGCAGCTTTAAGTTAGGGGACAATGAGCAGTTCTTC. J is TRBJ2-1 and V is TRBV5-1, with D maybe TRBD1 (5 bases). In germline, CDR1 is SGHRS, CDR2 YFSETQ. This CDR3 has 14 amino acids. Between the trimmed V and J ends, which lost 2 bases and 5 bases, there was a span of 11 bases.

The chain combines TRBV28 with TRBJ2-7; D possibly matches TRBD1 or TRBD2 (6 bases each). Per the germline V gene, CDR1 is MDHEN and CDR2 is SYDVKM. V lost 3 bases and J lost 3, with 9 bases in between. This CDR3 has 13 amino acids. CDR3 nucleotide sequence: TGTGCCAGCAGTTTCGGGGGCAGCTACGAGCAGTACTTC. Its protein product is CASSFGGSYEQYF. Complete variable domain (other parts from reference TRBV28 and TRBJ2-7): DVKVTQSSRYLVKRTGEKVFLECVQDMDHENMFWYRQDPGLGLRLIYFSYDVKMKEKGDIPEGYSVSREKKERFSLILESASTNQTSMYLCASSFGGSYEQYFGPGTRLTVT.

This chain links TRBV6-1 with TRBJ1-2; D is ambiguous. Germline CDR1 and CDR2: MNHNS and SASEGT. Trimming stripped 7 bases from V and 1 base from J, with 7 bases between. This CDR3 is built from 12 residues. CDR3 nucleotides: TGTGCCAGCACAGGCAGTAACTATGGCTACACCTTC. It codes for CASTGSNYGYTF.

The chain has TRBV19 and TRBJ2-1; no clear D gene. Germline values: CDR1 LNHDA, CDR2 SQIVND (reference sequence). The CDR3 totals 16 residues. Trimming stripped 5 bases from V and 0 bases from J, with 14 bases between. The CDR3 coding sequence is TGTGCCAGTAGTTTATTCGGTCCTCGCTCCTACAATGAGCAGTTCTTC. It is translated as CASSLFGPRSYNEQFF.

The chain recombines TRBV5-1 with TRBJ2-7; the match to TRBD1 covers 7 bases. The germline V gene encodes CDR1 SGHRS and CDR2 YFSETQ. There are 15 residues in the CDR3. V gave up 4 bases and J gave up 2 bases; unmatched junction bases: 9. The CDR3 protein is CASSLKSDRPYEQYF. The CDR3 bases are TGCGCCAGCAGCCTGAAATCGGACAGGCCCTACGAGCAGTACTTC.

The chain uses TRBV5-1 and TRBJ2-5; 8 bases agree with TRBD2. CDR1 is SGHRS, CDR2 YFSETQ, per germline. V was clipped by 3 bases and J by 7 bases; unmatched bases: 8. The CDR3 contains 14 residues. The CDR3 DNA sequence: TGCGCCAGCAGCTCCGGGACTAGTGAGGCGACCCAGTACTTC. Amino acids: CASSSGTSEATQYF.

The chain carries TRBV11-2 and TRBJ2-4; D might be TRBD2 (5 bases). Trimming stripped 1 base from V and 4 bases from J, with 8 bases between. This CDR3 is 14 amino acids long. Germline V gene lookup returns CDR1 SGHAT and CDR2 FQNNGV. The DNA of the CDR3 is TGTGCCAGCAGCTTAGCTGGGAGAAAAAACATTCAGTACTTC. It yields the protein CASSLAGRKNIQYF. The full variable domain, completed using reference TRBV11-2 and TRBJ2-4, is EAGVAQSPRYKIIEKRQSVAFWCNPISGHATLYWYQQILGQGPKLLIQFQNNGVVDDSQLPKDRFSAERLKGVDSTLKIQPAKLEDSAVYLCASSLAGRKNIQYFGAGTRLSVL.

V is TRBV7-2 and J is TRBJ2-7, with 10 nucleotides matching TRBD2. The CDR3 loop spans 14 amino acids. Germline V gene lookup returns CDR1 SGHTA and CDR2 FQGNSA. V lost 4 bases, J lost 1 base, and 1 base stayed unmatched. Here the CDR3 reads CASSWGLASYEQYF. In nucleotides, the CDR3 is TGTGCCAGCAGCTGGGGACTAGCGTCCTACGAGCAGTACTTC. The full variable domain, rest sourced from reference TRBV7-2 and TRBJ2-7, is GAGVSQSPSNKVTEKGKDVELRCDPISGHTALYWYRQSLGQGLEFLIYFQGNSAPDKSGLPSDRFSAERTGGSVSTLTIQRTQQEDSAVYLCASSWGLASYEQYFGPGTRLTVT.

This chain connects TRBV25-1 to TRBJ2-2, with 10 bases aligning to TRBD1. This CDR3 comprises 16 residues. V dropped 8 bases and J dropped 2; count of bases not matched to a gene: 8. Germline V lookup: CDR1 MGHDK, CDR2 SYGVNS. The CDR3: CASARGQGSNTGELFF. The CDR3 DNA reads TGTGCCAGCGCCCGGGGACAGGGGAGTAACACCGGGGAGCTGTTTTTT.

This clone was picked up a small number of times. V usage is TRBV7-2 and J usage is TRBJ2-1, with 7 bases matching TRBD2. There are 15 residues in the CDR3. Looked up from germline, CDR1 is SGHTA and CDR2 is FQGNSA. With V trimmed by 3 bases and J by 5 bases, 7 bases remained unmatched. CDR3 loop: CASSLWGSGNNEQFF. The CDR3 DNA reads as TGTGCCAGCAGCTTGTGGGGGAGCGGGAACAATGAGCAGTTCTTC.

The rearrangement uses TRBV7-3 and TRBJ2-7, with TRBD2 as a possible D gene (6 bases). V was trimmed by 4 bases and J by 6 bases, leaving 7 bases between them. CDR3 length: 11 residues. Germline-derived CDR1 and CDR2 are SGHTA and FQGTGA. The CDR3 DNA reads TGTGCCAGCAGCTCCGGGGGCGAGCAGTACTTC. Encoded protein: CASSSGGEQYF.

The chain is built from TRBV6-5 and TRBJ1-5, with a tentative D call TRBD1 (6 bases). This CDR3 region has 13 residues. Trimming pared 2 bases from V and 4 bases from J, leaving 6 bases between. Germline CDR1 MNHEY, CDR2 SVGAGI. CDR3: CASSYDRNQPQHF. The CDR3 coding sequence is TGTGCCAGCAGTTACGACAGGAATCAGCCCCAGCATTTT.

The chain joins TRBV5-6 to TRBJ1-4, with D unresolved. Trimming cost V 0 bases and J 5 bases, with 8 bases left between them. This CDR3 spans 14 amino acids. The germline V gene has CDR1 SGHDT and CDR2 YYEEEE. DNA of the CDR3: TGTGCCAGCAGCTTGGATGTTGGGAATGAAAAACTGTTTTTT. Residues: CASSLDVGNEKLFF.

This chain links TRBV4-3 with TRBJ2-7; D is perhaps TRBD2 (5 bases). With 1 base removed from V and 4 bases from J, the gap between germline ends came to 17 bases. The V gene's germline CDR1 is LGHNA and CDR2 YSLEER. The CDR3 is made up of 16 amino acids. In nucleotides, the CDR3 is TGCGCCAGCAGCCAAGGGATCGATTTAGAGGGTTACGAGCAGTACTTC. Translated: CASSQGIDLEGYEQYF.

The genes are TRBV7-2 and TRBJ2-7; no clear D. CDR1 is SGHTA and CDR2 is FQGNSA in the germline V gene. This CDR3 is 15 amino acids long. Trimming cost V 5 bases and J 0 bases, with 14 bases left between them. CDR3 bases: TGTGCCAGCAGCCCCAGACAAAGGAGCTCCTACGAGCAGTACTTC. As protein: CASSPRQRSSYEQYF.

The V and J genes are TRBV7-6 and TRBJ1-5; D not resolved. From germline, CDR1 is SGHVS and CDR2 FNYEAQ. CDR3 size: 13 residues. The germline V and J ends were trimmed by 3 bases and 3 bases, with 6 bases remaining between them. The CDR3 sequence is CASSFSFNQPQHF. The CDR3 bases are TGTGCCAGCAGCTTTTCATTCAATCAGCCCCAGCATTTT.

CDR3 loop: CASSIGTGQPYEQYF. The CDR3 DNA reads as TGTGCCAGTAGTATAGGTACAGGACAGCCCTACGAGCAGTACTTC. The chain recombines TRBV19 with TRBJ2-7, with a possible D match to TRBD1 (6 bases). CDR3 length equals 15 residues. V lost 1 base and J lost 2, with 12 bases in between. Germline V lookup: CDR1 LNHDA, CDR2 SQIVND (reference sequence).

This rearrangement joins TRBV25-1 to TRBJ2-2, with a tentative D call TRBD2 (6 bases). The CDR3 spans 16 residues. The ends were cut back, 2 bases at V and 7 bases at J, with 17 bases in the middle. In germline, CDR1 is MGHDK, CDR2 SYGVNS. The CDR3 here is CASSERGAGRHGELFF. As DNA, the CDR3 is TGTGCCAGCAGTGAAAGGGGCGCAGGGAGGCACGGGGAGCTGTTTTTT.

CDR3 in amino acids: CSVGTGVGYGYTF. DNA of the CDR3: TGCAGCGTTGGGACAGGGGTTGGCTATGGCTACACCTTC. The rearrangement uses TRBV29-1 and TRBJ1-2; 9 positions agree with TRBD1. The CDR3 is made up of 13 amino acids. Per germline, CDR1 SQVTM and CDR2 ANQGSEA. The V gene end was trimmed by 4 bases and the J gene end by 4 bases; junction bases not matched to a gene: 4.